This is a list of T cell receptor beta chains from one sample in a study of blood T cells in healthy people across ages. TCRdb ran MiXCR on the 5' RACE reads and lists one entry per CDR3 protein. The table has roughly 1,800,000 distinct CDR3 sequences, roughly 49% seen once. Sequences were obtained from blood. The receptors stem from a woman in her thirties or forties in good health. Both conserved end residues are part of each CDR3. Fields, in order: CDR3 protein, CDR3 DNA, V gene, clone size, J gene, D gene. A D gene is named only where the DNA matches it firmly. Only some rows state a clone size, as once, few, many or a class for expanded clones.

CASKRGGGGDEQFF,TGTGCCAGCAAAAGGGGGGGCGGGGGTGATGAGCAGTTCTTC,TRBV6-2/TRBV6-3,few,TRBJ2-1,-
CASSGPLAGAGDEQFF,TGTGCCAGCAGCGGCCCTCTAGCGGGGGCCGGGGATGAGCAGTTCTTC,TRBV6-5,-,TRBJ2-1,TRBD2
CASSQDPNLIGNEQFF,TGTGCCAGCAGCCAAGATCCCAATCTCATCGGCAATGAGCAGTTCTTC,TRBV3-1,-,TRBJ2-1,-
CSARDILAASTDTQYF,TGCAGTGCTAGAGATATCCTCGCCGCTAGCACAGATACGCAGTATTTT,TRBV20-1,few,TRBJ2-3,-
CASSLGRDSYSPLHF,TGTGCCAGCAGCTTAGGCCGGGACAGTTATTCACCCCTCCACTTT,TRBV13,few,TRBJ1-6,TRBD1
CASTQTRRADEQFF,TGCGCCAGCACCCAGACTAGACGGGCTGATGAGCAGTTCTTC,TRBV5-1,once,TRBJ2-1,-
CASSLGTLSPLHF,TGTGCCAGCAGCTTAGGGACGCTCTCGCCCCTCCACTTT,TRBV7-2,few,TRBJ1-6,-
CSVVQPWSTDTQYF,TGCAGCGTTGTGCAGCCCTGGAGCACAGATACGCAGTATTTT,TRBV29-1,-,TRBJ2-3,-
CASSHPNGGVILTDTQYF,TGTGCCAGCAGCCACCCTAACGGGGGGGTCATTTTGACAGATACGCAGTATTTT,TRBV7-2,once,TRBJ2-3,TRBD2
CASTPDSGDHTDTQYF,TGTGCCAGCACCCCGGATAGCGGGGATCACACAGATACGCAGTATTTT,TRBV12-3/TRBV12-4,-,TRBJ2-3,TRBD2
CASSYFSRGRQETQYF,TGTGCCAGCAGTTACTTTTCGCGGGGGCGCCAAGAGACCCAGTACTTC,TRBV6-2/TRBV6-3,-,TRBJ2-5,-
CASSSTGSWNEQFF,TGTGCCAGCAGCTCGACAGGGAGTTGGAATGAGCAGTTCTTC,TRBV11-3,-,TRBJ2-1,TRBD1
CASSFPDRRGGYTF,TGTGCCAGCAGTTTCCCGGACAGGCGGGGGGGCTACACCTTC,TRBV12-3/TRBV12-4,-,TRBJ1-2,TRBD1
CSARDLQGNTQYF,TGCAGTGCTAGAGATTTACAGGGAAATACGCAGTATTTT,TRBV20-1,-,TRBJ2-3,-
CASSHPQGRTDTQYF,TGTGCCAGCTCACACCCACAGGGCCGCACAGATACGCAGTATTTT,TRBV18,-,TRBJ2-3,-
CASSLARTLGPRPYEQYF,TGTGCCAGCAGCTTAGCGAGAACGTTGGGACCCCGACCCTACGAGCAGTACTTC,TRBV7-2,few,TRBJ2-7,-
CASSLGWVDEQYF,TGTGCCAGCAGCTTAGGTTGGGTGGATGAGCAGTACTTC,TRBV7-9,-,TRBJ2-5,-
CASSASAGGLSGETQFF,TGTGCCAGCAGCGCCTCAGCGGGGGGGCTAAGTGGAGAGACCCAGTTCTTC,TRBV7-2,-,TRBJ2-1,TRBD2
CASRDRVTEAFF,TGTGCCAGCCGGGACAGGGTCACTGAAGCTTTCTTT,TRBV6-6,few,TRBJ1-1,TRBD1
CSALGQRANIQYF,TGCAGTGCTCTTGGACAGCGGGCTAACATTCAGTACTTC,TRBV20-1,few,TRBJ2-4,-
CASSQPSGGGDQETQYF,TGTGCCAGCAGCCAACCAAGTGGCGGGGGGGATCAAGAGACCCAGTACTTC,TRBV7-2,-,TRBJ2-5,TRBD2
CSARPSTETQYF,TGCAGTGCTAGACCTAGCACGGAGACCCAGTACTTC,TRBV20-1,-,TRBJ2-5,-
CSARKQGSQETQYF,TGCAGTGCTAGAAAGCAGGGATCTCAAGAGACCCAGTACTTC,TRBV20-1,-,TRBJ2-5,-
CAIETVQETQYF,TGTGCCATCGAGACAGTACAAGAGACCCAGTACTTC,TRBV10-3,-,TRBJ2-5,-
CSVRPRFQLTGGLDTRYF,TGCAGCGTCCGACCGCGATTCCAGTTAACAGGGGGGTTAGATACGCGGTATTTT,TRBV29-1,once,TRBJ2-3,TRBD1
CASSLRGDRSETQYF,TGTGCCAGCAGCTTAAGGGGCGACAGGTCAGAGACCCAGTACTTC,TRBV7-9,-,TRBJ2-5,-
CASSLGVGGPYEQYF,TGCGCCAGCAGCTTGGGAGTAGGGGGCCCCTACGAGCAGTACTTC,TRBV5-1,-,TRBJ2-7,TRBD1
CASSSVNRVAGELFF,TGTGCCAGCAGTTCCGTGAACAGGGTAGCGGGGGAGCTGTTTTTT,TRBV6-2/TRBV6-3,-,TRBJ2-2,-
CASSLGRTHNEQFF,TGTGCCAGCAGCTTAGGCAGGACCCACAATGAGCAGTTCTTC,TRBV7-2,-,TRBJ2-1,-
CASSAVMVSYEQYF,TGTGCCAGCAGCGCCGTGATGGTCTCCTACGAGCAGTACTTC,TRBV7-2,-,TRBJ2-7,-
CASSRGGAALKNIQYF,TGTGCCAGCAGCCGGGGCGGTGCGGCTTTGAAGAACATTCAGTACTTC,TRBV7-2,few,TRBJ2-4,-
CASSLGSGTSSYEQYF,TGCGCCAGCAGCTTGGGATCTGGGACTAGTTCCTACGAGCAGTACTTC,TRBV5-1,-,TRBJ2-7,TRBD2
CASRIETGRNQPQHF,TGTGCCAGCAGGATCGAGACAGGGCGCAATCAGCCCCAGCATTTT,TRBV28,-,TRBJ1-5,TRBD1
CASSSQGEKQFF,TGCGCCAGCAGCTCACAGGGGGAAAAGCAGTTCTTC,TRBV5-1,few,TRBJ2-1,TRBD1
CASSPTGAGYGYTF,TGTGCCAGCAGTCCGACAGGGGCTGGCTATGGCTACACCTTC,TRBV12-3/TRBV12-4,many,TRBJ1-2,TRBD1
CAISGVAGGQETQYF,TGTGCCATCAGTGGAGTAGCGGGGGGACAAGAGACCCAGTACTTC,TRBV10-3,-,TRBJ2-5,TRBD2
CSAHRDREGNEKLFF,TGCAGTGCTCATCGGGACAGGGAGGGGAATGAAAAACTGTTTTTT,TRBV20-1,once,TRBJ1-4,TRBD1
CASSEWKTGYEQYF,TGTGCCAGCAGTGAATGGAAGACAGGTTACGAGCAGTACTTC,TRBV6-1,-,TRBJ2-7,-
CASSPYGTGENNEQYF,TGTGCCAGCAGTCCTTACGGGACAGGGGAAAACAATGAGCAGTACTTC,TRBV12-3/TRBV12-4,-,TRBJ2-7,TRBD1
CSARISGAQETQYF,TGCAGTGCTAGGATTAGCGGAGCACAAGAGACCCAGTACTTC,TRBV20-1,-,TRBJ2-5,-
CASSLGTGRLTYGYTF,TGTGCCAGCAGCTTGGGGACAGGCAGACTAACCTATGGCTACACCTTC,TRBV5-6,few,TRBJ1-2,TRBD1
CASTNHPTYEQYF,TGTGCCAGCACTAACCACCCTACCTACGAGCAGTACTTC,TRBV6-2/TRBV6-3,few,TRBJ2-7,-
CASSYSKGDNSPLHF,TGTGCCAGCAGTTACTCGAAGGGCGATAATTCACCCCTCCACTTT,TRBV6-2/TRBV6-3,-,TRBJ1-6,-
CASSWRIDKETQYF,TGTGCCAGCAGTTGGAGGATAGATAAAGAGACCCAGTACTTC,TRBV7-2,-,TRBJ2-5,-
CASSRSGGYNEQFF,TGTGCCAGCAGTCGGAGCGGGGGCTACAATGAGCAGTTCTTC,TRBV27,-,TRBJ2-1,TRBD2
CASSYHGQTYGYTF,TGTGCCAGCAGTTACCACGGACAGACCTATGGCTACACCTTC,TRBV6-5,few,TRBJ1-2,-
CASSAGQVNMYGYTF,TGTGCCAGCAGCGCGGGACAGGTCAATATGTATGGCTACACCTTC,TRBV2,once,TRBJ1-2,TRBD1
CASGLDPLRHNEQYF,TGTGCTAGTGGTTTGGATCCCCTTCGCCACAATGAGCAGTACTTC,TRBV12-5,-,TRBJ2-7,-
CASSSYGQVGYEQYF,TGTGCCAGCAGTTCGTACGGACAGGTGGGATACGAGCAGTACTTC,TRBV6-2/TRBV6-3,-,TRBJ2-7,TRBD1
CASSPNLGDEQFF,TGTGCCAGCAGCCCAAACCTGGGGGATGAGCAGTTCTTC,TRBV5-6,few,TRBJ2-1,-
CAISEWGQGQPQHF,TGTGCCATCAGTGAATGGGGACAGGGACAGCCCCAGCATTTT,TRBV10-3,few,TRBJ1-5,TRBD1
CASSHRTGGDKNIQYF,TGTGCCAGCAGCCACCGGACAGGAGGGGACAAAAACATTCAGTACTTC,TRBV7-9,-,TRBJ2-4,-
CRRIIGNEQFF,TGCAGAAGGATTATAGGCAATGAGCAGTTCTTC,TRBV20-1,-,TRBJ2-1,-
CASSYSNTNQPQHF,TGTGCCAGCAGTTACTCGAACACGAATCAGCCCCAGCATTTT,TRBV6-6,once,TRBJ1-5,-
CASSRTLGYEQYF,TGTGCCAGCAGCCGCACTTTAGGCTACGAGCAGTACTTC,TRBV9,once,TRBJ2-7,-